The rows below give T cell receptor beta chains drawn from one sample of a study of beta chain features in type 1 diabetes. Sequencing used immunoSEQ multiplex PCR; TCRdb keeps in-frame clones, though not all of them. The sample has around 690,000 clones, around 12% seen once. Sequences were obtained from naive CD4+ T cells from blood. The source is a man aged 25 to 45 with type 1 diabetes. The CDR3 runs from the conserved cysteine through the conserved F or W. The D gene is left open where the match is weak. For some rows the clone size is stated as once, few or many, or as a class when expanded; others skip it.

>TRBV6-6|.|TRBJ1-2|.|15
CASIRRDSSINGYTF
TGTGCCAGCATTAGGCGGGACTCATCCATTAATGGCTACACCTTC
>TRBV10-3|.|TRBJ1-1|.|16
CAISEPGVRGNTEAFF
TGTGCCATCAGTGAGCCCGGGGTTAGGGGGAACACTGAAGCTTTCTTT
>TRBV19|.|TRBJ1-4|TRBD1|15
CASSPTDREGEKLFF
TGTGCCAGTAGCCCGACGGACAGGGAGGGTGAAAAACTGTTTTTT
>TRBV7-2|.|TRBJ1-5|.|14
CASSLGLDLKPQHF
TGTGCCAGCAGCTTAGGGCTCGATCTGAAGCCCCAGCATTTT
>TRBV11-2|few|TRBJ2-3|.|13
CASSLILTDTQYF
TGTGCCAGCAGCTTAATACTCACAGATACGCAGTATTTT
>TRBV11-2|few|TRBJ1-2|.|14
CASSLGEASGGYTF
TGTGCCAGCAGCTTAGGAGAGGCCTCTGGAGGCTACACCTTC
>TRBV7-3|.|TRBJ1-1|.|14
CASSAAGPNTEAFF
TGTGCCAGCAGCGCCGCGGGACCGAACACTGAAGCTTTCTTT
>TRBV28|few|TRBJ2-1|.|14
CASWGPGLDNEQFF
TGTGCCAGCTGGGGCCCGGGACTGGATAATGAGCAGTTCTTC
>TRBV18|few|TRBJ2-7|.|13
CASSNGDGYEQYF
TGTGCCAGCTCTAACGGAGACGGCTACGAGCAGTACTTC
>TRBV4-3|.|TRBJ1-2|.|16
CASSQSLTATNYGYTF
TGCGCCAGCAGCCAAAGTCTTACAGCTACTAACTATGGCTACACCTTC
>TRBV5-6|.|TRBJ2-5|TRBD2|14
CASSLPGGRETQYF
TGTGCCAGCAGCTTACCGGGGGGAAGAGAGACCCAGTACTTC
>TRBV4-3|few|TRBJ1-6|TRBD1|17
CASSQDRTGGSNSPLHF
TGCGCCAGCAGCCAAGACCGGACAGGGGGAAGTAATTCACCCCTCCACTTT
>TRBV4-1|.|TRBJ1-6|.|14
CASSQQGYNSPLHF
TGCGCCAGCAGCCAACAGGGCTATAATTCACCCCTCCACTTT
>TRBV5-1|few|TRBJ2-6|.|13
CASRGFGANVLTF
TGCGCCAGCCGGGGTTTTGGGGCCAACGTCCTGACTTTC
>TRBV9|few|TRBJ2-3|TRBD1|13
CASRPTGADTQYF
TGTGCCAGCAGACCAACAGGGGCCGATACGCAGTATTTT
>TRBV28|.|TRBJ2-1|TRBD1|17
CASSSKIGTVVINEQFF
TGTGCCAGCAGCTCGAAAATCGGGACAGTCGTAATCAATGAGCAGTTCTTC
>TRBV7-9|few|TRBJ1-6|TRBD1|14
CASSQGQGGSPLHF
TGTGCCAGCAGCCAGGGACAGGGTGGATCACCCCTCCACTTT
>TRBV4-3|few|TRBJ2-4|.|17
CASSQVSGFIAKNIQYF
TGCGCCAGCAGCCAAGTATCGGGATTTATAGCCAAAAACATTCAGTACTTC
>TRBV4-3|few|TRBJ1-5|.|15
CASSPAPSSNQPQHF
TGCGCCAGCAGCCCGGCGCCAAGCAGCAATCAGCCCCAGCATTTT
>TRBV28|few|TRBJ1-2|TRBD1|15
CASHPGQGASNGYTF
TGTGCCAGTCACCCGGGACAGGGGGCCTCAAATGGCTACACCTTC
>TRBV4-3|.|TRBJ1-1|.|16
CASSHSRTSGDTEAFF
TGCGCCAGCAGCCATTCCCGGACCTCAGGGGACACTGAAGCTTTCTTT
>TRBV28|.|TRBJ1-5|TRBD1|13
CASRPGQNQPQHF
TGTGCCAGCAGGCCGGGACAGAATCAGCCCCAGCATTTT